The rows below give T cell receptor beta chains drawn from one sample of a study of cytomegalovirus exposure and HLA in healthy donors. Repertoires were generated with immunoSEQ multiplex PCR, while TCRdb's copy carries only in-frame clones and drops some. The sample includes approximately 280,000 clones, just over 85% of them seen just once. The specimen sequenced was PBMCs. The receptor set was obtained from a man in his forties or fifties in good health and CMV-seropositive. CDR3s include the opening cysteine and the closing phenylalanine or tryptophan. A D gene is named only where the DNA matches it firmly. Clone size is stated in some rows and not others, as once, few, many or a class when expanded.

>TRBV9|15|TRBD2|TRBJ2-1|NA
TGTGCCAGCAGCGTGGGACTAGCGGCCTACAATGAGCAGTTCTTC
CASSVGLAAYNEQFF
>TRBV6-1|15|TRBD1|TRBJ1-1|NA
TGTGCCAGCAGTGCCGACAGGGACCTGAACACTGAAGCTTTCTTT
CASSADRDLNTEAFF
>TRBV27|15|NA|TRBJ2-1|NA
TGTGCCAGCCGCTCAAGACTGGAGGGACACAATGAGCAGTTCTTC
CASRSRLEGHNEQFF
>TRBV4-1|15|TRBD1|TRBJ2-5|NA
TGCGCCAGCAGCCCTTGGGACAGCCCCCAAGAGACCCAGTACTTC
CASSPWDSPQETQYF
>TRBV4-2|15|TRBD2|TRBJ2-7|NA
TGTGCCAGCAGCCAACTAGCGGGAGGGCCCTACGAGCAGTACTTC
CASSQLAGGPYEQYF
>TRBV19|15|TRBD1|TRBJ2-7|NA
TGTGCCAGTAGTACCCGCGGACAGGCCTCCTACGAGCAGTACTTC
CASSTRGQASYEQYF
>TRBV6-1|16|TRBD1|TRBJ1-5|NA
TGTGCCAGCAGTGAGACAGGGTGGGGGAGCAATCAGCCCCAGCATTTT
CASSETGWGSNQPQHF
>TRBV19|13|TRBD1|TRBJ1-1|few
TGTGCCAGTAGACTTGACAGGGGCTCTGAAGCTTTCTTT
CASRLDRGSEAFF
>TRBV11-2|14|TRBD2|TRBJ2-7|NA
TGTGCCAGCAGCTTAGCTAGCGGGATGTACGAGCAGTACTTC
CASSLASGMYEQYF
>TRBV27|16|TRBD1|TRBJ2-7|NA
TGTGCCAGCAGTAAAACACCCGGGACAGGGGCCTACGAGCAGTACTTC
CASSKTPGTGAYEQYF
>TRBV5-1|15|NA|TRBJ2-7|NA
TGCGCCAGCAGCGTTGAACCCCTTAGAAACGACGAGCAGTACTTC
CASSVEPLRNDEQYF
>TRBV28|16|TRBD1|TRBJ2-3|NA
TGTGCCAGCAGTCCGAGAGGACAGGGCCGGGGAGATACGCAGTATTTT
CASSPRGQGRGDTQYF
>TRBV7-9|16|TRBD2|TRBJ2-1|NA
TGTGCCAGCAGCTTAGTGGTAGCGGGAGCGGGAAATGAGCAGTTCTTC
CASSLVVAGAGNEQFF
>TRBV10-3|14|NA|TRBJ2-1|once
TGTGCCATCAGTGACAAGGGGGCCTACAATGAGCAGTTCTTC
CAISDKGAYNEQFF
>TRBV7-6|14|TRBD1|TRBJ2-7|few
TGTGCCAGCAGCCCCGGGACAGGGCTATACGAGCAGTACTTC
CASSPGTGLYEQYF
>TRBV28|15|NA|TRBJ1-2|NA
TGTGCCAGCACATACTGGGGGGAGATTAACTATGGCTACACCTTC
CASTYWGEINYGYTF
>TRBV19|14|TRBD1|TRBJ2-7|once
TGTGCCAGTAGTCCGGGACAGACCTCCTACGAGCAGTACTTC
CASSPGQTSYEQYF
>TRBV6-5|15|TRBD1|TRBJ2-5|NA
TGTGCCAGCAGTTATGGACAGGGCCTCCAAGAGACCCAGTACTTC
CASSYGQGLQETQYF
>TRBV16|15|NA|TRBJ2-2|NA
TGTGCCAGCAGCCAATGGGCCAGGGTCACCGGGGAGCTGTTTTTT
CASSQWARVTGELFF
>TRBV7-9|16|NA|TRBJ2-7|once
TGTGCCAGCAGCTTAGTCGGCCGGAAAACTACCTACGAGCAGTACTTC
CASSLVGRKTTYEQYF
>TRBV4-2|17|TRBD2|TRBJ2-3|NA
TGTGCCAGCAGCCAAGGTTTCACAGCGGGAGGGCCAGATACGCAGTATTTT
CASSQGFTAGGPDTQYF
>TRBV18|18|TRBD1|TRBJ1-5|NA
TGTGCCAGCTCACCCTTGCCCACCGGGACAGATAGCAATCAGCCCCAGCATTTT
CASSPLPTGTDSNQPQHF
>TRBV10-3|16|NA|TRBJ1-1|NA
TGTGCCATCAGTGAGTCGACATTCAACCTGAACACTGAAGCTTTCTTT
CAISESTFNLNTEAFF
>TRBV19|14|TRBD1|TRBJ2-7|few
TGTGCCAGTCCTGGACAGGGGAGCTCCTACGAGCAGTACTTC
CASPGQGSSYEQYF
>TRBV18|15|TRBD1|TRBJ2-7|NA
TGTGCCAGCTCGCTGGGGACAGATTACTCCTACGAGCAGTACTTC
CASSLGTDYSYEQYF
>TRBV27|15|NA|TRBJ1-1|NA
TGTGCCAGCAATCGAAGACAGGACATGAACACTGAAGCTTTCTTT
CASNRRQDMNTEAFF
>TRBV25-1|15|NA|TRBJ2-3|few
TGTGCCAGCAGTGCAAACACAGTTAACAGCTGGACGCAGTATTTT
CASSANTVNSWTQYF
>TRBV5-6|15|TRBD1|TRBJ1-5|once
TGTGCCAGCAGCCTGGGGACAGGTCACAATCAGCCCCAGCATTTT
CASSLGTGHNQPQHF
>TRBV18|15|NA|TRBJ1-4|NA
TGTGCCAGCTCACATAAGGAGGACTATGGTGAAAAACTGTTTTTT
CASSHKEDYGEKLFF
>TRBV4-2|18|NA|TRBJ2-6|NA
TGTGCCAGCAGCCAAGGACAGGACGTATGGTCTGGGGCCAACGTCCTGACTTTC
CASSQGQDVWSGANVLTF
>TRBV5-8|14|NA|TRBJ2-3|NA
TGTGCCAGCAGCCCGACTGCTAGCACAGATACGCAGTATTTT
CASSPTASTDTQYF
>TRBV5-1|17|TRBD1|TRBJ2-1|NA
TGCGCCAGCAGCTTGTTCCCTCCGGGACAGGGGAATAACGAGGAGTTCTTC
CASSLFPPGQGNNEEFF
>TRBV19|18|TRBD2|TRBJ2-2|NA
TGTGCCAGTAGTGTCCCGACTAGCGGGCTTGCGAACACCGGGGAGCTGTTTTTT
CASSVPTSGLANTGELFF
>TRBV6-5|15|NA|TRBJ1-2|NA
TGTGCCAGCAAAGTCGAGCTTGAGGGGGACTATGGCTACACCTTC
CASKVELEGDYGYTF
>TRBV14|17|NA|TRBJ2-7|NA
TGTGCCAGCAGCCAAGGGATGGCCGCGAGGCCCCAGCACGAGCAGTACTTC
CASSQGMAARPQHEQYF
>TRBV4-1|18|NA|TRBJ1-2|NA
TGCGCCAGCAGCCTCGGAAGGGGACAACCCATCGGAAACTATGGCTACACCTTC
CASSLGRGQPIGNYGYTF
>TRBV2|14|TRBD1|TRBJ1-2|NA
TGTGCCGGGACCGGGACAGGGAATGGCTATGGCTACACCTTC
CAGTGTGNGYGYTF
>TRBV5-6|16|TRBD1|TRBJ1-2|NA
TGTGCCAGCAGCTCCCACCCTTTAGACAGGGAGAATGGCTACACCTTC
CASSSHPLDRENGYTF
>TRBV7-8|13|TRBD1|TRBJ1-5|once
TGTGCCAGCAGAGACAGGGCTTATCAGCCCCAGCATTTT
CASRDRAYQPQHF
>TRBV29-1|13|NA|TRBJ2-7|NA
TGCAGCGTTGTGGTTTCGGGATTCTACGAGCAGTACTTC
CSVVVSGFYEQYF
>TRBV7-2|13|TRBD2|TRBJ2-3|NA
TGTGCCAGCACCATAGCGGGAGGGGATACGCAGTATTTT
CASTIAGGDTQYF
>TRBV15|15|NA|TRBJ2-3|NA
TGTGCCACCAGCAGAGCTAACCCTAGCACAGATACGCAGTATTTT
CATSRANPSTDTQYF
>TRBV28|15|TRBD1|TRBJ1-2|NA
TGTGCCAGCAGTCCGCCGGACAGGGGGCGGAATGGCTACACCTTC
CASSPPDRGRNGYTF
>TRBV27|15|NA|TRBJ2-3|once
TGTGCCAGCAGTCCCTTACGAGGGCTCCCAGATACGCAGTATTTT
CASSPLRGLPDTQYF
>TRBV5-1|14|TRBD1|TRBJ2-3|NA
TGCGCCAGCAGCACCGGACAGGGGAGAGATACGCAGTATTTT
CASSTGQGRDTQYF
>TRBV18|13|NA|TRBJ1-5|NA
TGTGCCAGCTCACCACGGGAGGATCAGCCCCAGCATTTT
CASSPREDQPQHF
>TRBV27|16|NA|TRBJ1-2|NA
TGTGCCAGCAGTTTCCAAGGAGCGACCCCTAACTATGGCTACACCTTC
CASSFQGATPNYGYTF
>TRBV7-2|16|TRBD2|TRBJ2-1|NA
TGTGCCAGCAGCATTGGACTAGCGGGCACATACAATGAGCAGTTCTTC
CASSIGLAGTYNEQFF
>TRBV5-5|16|TRBD1|TRBJ2-7|NA
TGTGCCAGCAGCTTGGGGGGGAGACAGGGGGTTTACGAGCAGTACTTC
CASSLGGRQGVYEQYF
>TRBV29-1|14|NA|TRBJ2-2|NA
TGCAGCGTTGAAGATCAGACTAGGCCCGGGGAGCTGTTTTTT
CSVEDQTRPGELFF
>TRBV7-2|16|NA|TRBJ1-1|NA
TGTGCCAGCAGCTTAGGTACAGACCTGATGAACACTGAAGCTTTCTTT
CASSLGTDLMNTEAFF
>TRBV18|16|NA|TRBJ1-4|NA
TGTGCCAGCTCACCATTCATGATCGGGTATAATGAAAAACTGTTTTTT
CASSPFMIGYNEKLFF
>TRBV25-1|15|NA|TRBJ1-4|NA
TGTGCCAGCAGTGAGTGGACGGGAGCTAATGAAAAACTGTTTTTT
CASSEWTGANEKLFF
>TRBV7-9|12|NA|TRBJ2-3|NA
TGTGCCAGCAGCCCACCGACAGCTACGCAGTATTTT
CASSPPTATQYF
>TRBV7-2|15|NA|TRBJ2-5|NA
TGTGCCAGCAGCTTAGCCGGACAGAGACAAGAGACCCAGTACTTC
CASSLAGQRQETQYF
>TRBV6-4|13|NA|TRBJ2-3|NA
TGTGCCAGCAGTGGAATGTTGGGCGATACGCAGTATTTT
CASSGMLGDTQYF
>TRBV4-1|15|NA|TRBJ2-7|NA
TGCGCCAGCAGCCCCCGGCAGGGGAGCTCCTACGAGCAGTACTTC
CASSPRQGSSYEQYF
>TRBV10-3|15|TRBD2|TRBJ2-7|once
TGTGCCATCAGTGAAGGCGGGAGGGCCCTCTACGAGCAGTACTTC
CAISEGGRALYEQYF
>TRBV6-6|14|NA|TRBJ1-1|NA
TGTGCCAGCAGTCCGACACGATTGAACACTGAAGCTTTCTTT
CASSPTRLNTEAFF
>TRBV27|14|TRBD2|TRBJ2-7|NA
TGTGCCAGCAGTTTAGCGACTAGCGGTAACGAGCAGTACTTC
CASSLATSGNEQYF